Each of the 15 T cell receptor beta chains below was sequenced from the same sample in a study of response to subunit inactivated influenza vaccine (dated by TCRdb to 2016 to 2018). Library method: RT-PCR. The run used an Illumina HiSeq 2500. In TCRdb, the public reads were trimmed at Q25 with fastp and aligned with MiXCR, with productive beta chains retained. Under each unique CDR3 protein, matching rows form one entry showing the most common genes and DNA. The sample contains 150,000 to 200,000 distinct CDR3 sequences, 10% to 15% of them found a single time. 25% to 30% of the sample is taken by the ten largest. These records were also assigned to another study, of T cells expressing NK-cell markers. As the second paper documents: TCR beta cDNA libraries were made by 5'RACE template switching that added a universal primer site and unique molecular identifiers.

Here the sequenced sample was CD8+ T cells sorted from PBMCs, taken roughly 12 days after vaccination. The origin of the receptors is a man aged 45-65 years who received an inactivated influenza vaccine. Donor details come from another sample of the same person, matched by shared clones.

The sample holds a few counts of this clonotype. The chain joins TRBV6-1 to TRBJ2-7; D uncertain. This CDR3 contains 14 residues. Germline lookup yields CDR1 MNHNS and CDR2 SASEGT. Trimming stripped 6 bases from V and 3 bases from J, with 15 bases between. The CDR3 protein is CASSPRTLGYEQYF. The CDR3 bases are TGTGCCAGCAGCCCTAGGACGCTAGGCTACGAGCAGTACTTC.

This clonotype was counted only a few times. One end of the junction fails to match germline, which may point to a read error. This chain links TRBV11-2 with TRBJ2-7; unclear D gene. The germline gives CDR1 SGHAT, CDR2 FQNNGV. This CDR3 contains 11 residues. The CDR3 coding sequence is TGTGCCAGCAGCTTCTCCTCCGAGCAGTACTTC. Its protein product is CASSFSSEQYF. The full variable domain, with the rest looked up from reference TRBV11-2 and TRBJ2-7, is EAGVAQSPRYKIIEKRQSVAFWCNPISGHATLYWYQQILGQGPKLLIQFQNNGVVDDSQLPKDRFSAERLKGVDSTLKIQPAKLEDSAVYLCASSFSSEQYFGPGTRLTVT.

This rearrangement joins TRBV20-1 to TRBJ2-7; 7 bases line up with TRBD1. The germline gives CDR1 DFQATT, CDR2 SNEGSKA (reference sequence). V lost 1 base and J lost 2; bases outside the gene matches: 8. The CDR3 length is 15 residues. CDR3 nucleotides: TGCAGTGCTAGAGGGGACAGCCTTTCACCCTACGAGCAGTACTTC. It yields the protein CSARGDSLSPYEQYF.

The V call is TRBV4-1, the J call TRBJ2-7; D gene ambiguous. CDR3 length equals 13 residues. Trimming cost V 3 bases and J 3 bases, with 9 bases left between them. Germline V gives CDR1 MGHRA, CDR2 YSYEKL. The CDR3 is CASSHPSSYEQYF. For the CDR3, the DNA is TGCGCCAGCAGCCACCCCTCAAGCTACGAGCAGTACTTC.

This chain connects TRBV21-1 to TRBJ2-3; the table's D call of TRBD2 was not tested on the DNA. TRBV21-1 is termed a pseudogene. This CDR3 contains 17 residues. The CDR3: CASSKAPGRASTDTQYF. The CDR3 region has the DNA TGTGCCAGCAGCAAAGCGCCGGGGAGGGCAAGCACAGATACGCAGTATTTT.

The chain joins TRBV29-1 to TRBJ2-7; a weak D match, TRBD2 (5 bases). Germline CDR1 and CDR2: SQVTM and ANQGSEA. This CDR3 has 12 residues. Trimming cost V 6 bases and J 6 bases, with 15 bases left between them. The CDR3 bases are TGCAGCGTGTTTGGTCCCGAGGGCGAGCAGTACTTC. Translation gives CSVFGPEGEQYF.

In this sample, this clonotype turned up many times. The CDR3 is CASSLWTGGDYGYTF. The DNA for the CDR3 is TGCGCCAGCAGCCTATGGACAGGTGGAGACTATGGCTACACCTTC. The chain recombines TRBV4-3 with TRBJ1-2; 7 bases map to TRBD1. Germline CDR1 reads LGHNA; CDR2 reads YSLEER. V gave up 4 bases and J gave up 3 bases; unmatched junction bases: 8. This CDR3 has 15 residues.

The chain combines TRBV4-3 with TRBJ1-2; tentatively, D is TRBD1 (5 bases). Germline CDR1 and CDR2: LGHNA and YSLEER. CDR3 length: 16 amino acids. The germline V and J ends were trimmed by 1 base and 5 bases, with 17 bases remaining between them. In DNA, the CDR3 is TGCGCCAGCAGCCAAGGGATCGGGACCGGCGGATATGGCTACACCTTC. Translation gives CASSQGIGTGGYGYTF.

This clonotype was recorded at least ten times. The rearrangement uses TRBV28 and TRBJ2-1; the match to TRBD1 covers 7 bases. Germline V lookup: CDR1 MDHEN, CDR2 SYDVKM. After removal of 5 bases from V and 3 bases from J, the junction contained 7 bases not matched to a gene. CDR3 length equals 15 residues. CDR3 amino acids: CASSPSTGYYNEQFF. DNA for the CDR3: TGTGCCAGCAGTCCATCGACAGGGTACTACAATGAGCAGTTCTTC.

V and J are TRBV13 and TRBJ2-5, with D perhaps TRBD1 (5 bases). The CDR3 runs 15 residues. Trimming shortened V by 1 base and J by 5 bases, and 14 bases separated the two germline ends. Germline V lookup: CDR1 PRHDT, CDR2 FYEKMQ (reference sequence). The CDR3 region is CASSLAGLGRETQYF. CDR3 nucleotide sequence: TGTGCCAGCAGCTTAGCTGGGCTGGGGCGGGAGACCCAGTACTTC.

The gene calls are TRBV4-2 and TRBJ2-3; 10 bases line up with TRBD2. Germline assignment: CDR1 LGHNA and CDR2 YNFKEQ. V lost 3 bases, J lost 2 bases, and 8 bases stayed unmatched. This CDR3 has 17 amino acids. This CDR3 is CASSQGLALSPTDTQYF. For the CDR3, the DNA is TGTGCCAGCAGCCAGGGACTAGCGCTGAGTCCCACAGATACGCAGTATTTT.

This clonotype occurred a few times. The chain links TRBV29-1 to TRBJ1-4; 8 bases are a match to TRBD1. The CDR3 contains 14 residues. Trimming at V came to 5 bases and at J to 5 bases, leaving 7 bases not matched to a gene. From germline, CDR1 is SQVTM and CDR2 ANQGSEA. CDR3 coding DNA: TGCAGCGTTTATTCGGACAGGGAAAATGAAAAACTGTTTTTT. It codes for CSVYSDRENEKLFF.

Only a few counts were recorded for this clonotype. This chain links TRBV28 with TRBJ2-1; TRBD2 matches 7 bases. This CDR3 is 14 amino acids long. The trim removed 3 bases at V and 10 bases at J, leaving 9 bases unmatched. Germline CDR1 MDHEN, CDR2 SYDVKM. For the CDR3, the DNA is TGTGCCAGCAGTTTGGGAGGGAGAGAAGAGGAGCAGTTCTTC. It yields the protein CASSLGGREEEQFF.

This chain uses TRBV4-3 with TRBJ2-3; D not certain. This CDR3 region has 16 residues. CDR1 and CDR2 from the germline V gene are LGHNA and YSLEER. V was clipped by 1 base and J by 0 bases, with 11 bases between them. CDR3 bases: TGCGCCAGCAGCCAAGTACCCGGTACTAGCACAGATACGCAGTATTTT. This sequence encodes CASSQVPGTSTDTQYF.

The chain joins TRBV24-1 to TRBJ2-1, with D perhaps matching TRBD1 (6 bases). V was shortened by 1 base and J by 4 bases, with 10 bases between the two germline ends. Germline V lookup: CDR1 KGHDR, CDR2 SFDVKD. This CDR3 has 15 residues. The CDR3 nucleotides are TGTGCCACCAGTGATTTAGGACAGAGTTACAATGAGCAGTTCTTC. Translating gives CATSDLGQSYNEQFF.